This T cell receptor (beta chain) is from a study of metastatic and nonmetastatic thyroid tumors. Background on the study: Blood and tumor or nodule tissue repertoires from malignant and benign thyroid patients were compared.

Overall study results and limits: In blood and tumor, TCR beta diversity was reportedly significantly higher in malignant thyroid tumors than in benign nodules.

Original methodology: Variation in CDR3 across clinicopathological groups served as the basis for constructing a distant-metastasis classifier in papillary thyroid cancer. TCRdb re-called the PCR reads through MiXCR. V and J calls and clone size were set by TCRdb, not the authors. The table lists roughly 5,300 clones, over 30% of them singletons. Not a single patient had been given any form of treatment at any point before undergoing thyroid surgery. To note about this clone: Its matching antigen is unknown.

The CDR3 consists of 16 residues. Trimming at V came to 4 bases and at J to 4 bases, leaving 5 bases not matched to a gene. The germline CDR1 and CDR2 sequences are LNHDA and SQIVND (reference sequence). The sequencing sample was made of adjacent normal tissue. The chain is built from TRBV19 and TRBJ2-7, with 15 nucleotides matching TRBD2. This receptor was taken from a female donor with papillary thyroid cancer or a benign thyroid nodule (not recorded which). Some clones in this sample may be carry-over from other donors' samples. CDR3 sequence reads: CASSRGLAGGGYEQYF. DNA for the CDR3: TGTGCCAGTAGTAGGGGACTAGCGGGAGGAGGTTACGAGCAGTACTTC. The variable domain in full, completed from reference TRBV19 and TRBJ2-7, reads DGGITQSPKYLFRKEGQNVTLSCEQNLNHDAMYWYRQDPGQGLRLIYYSQIVNDFQKGDIAEGYSVSREKKESFPLTVTSAQKNPTAFYLCASSRGLAGGGYEQYFGPGTRLTVT.